Following are 23 T cell receptor beta chains from one sample sequenced in a study of T cell changes during pregnancy in multiple sclerosis. Libraries were prepared by immunoSEQ multiplex PCR; TCRdb keeps only in-frame clonotypes and omits some of them. In the table there are around 50,000 clones, about 95% of which are singletons. The source was CD8+ T cells from peripheral blood mononuclear cells, collected in the first trimester of pregnancy. These receptor sequences come from a female donor with multiple sclerosis, enrolled in a pregnancy study.

J is TRBJ1-4 and V is TRBV28, with 7 bases fitting TRBD1. In germline, CDR1 is MDHEN, CDR2 SYDVKM. The length of the CDR3 is 14 residues. V shed 2 bases and J 4 bases; nucleotides not matched to a gene: 1. The CDR3 spells CASSLQGGNEKLFF. The CDR3 DNA is TGTGCCAGCAGTTTACAGGGGGGTAATGAAAAACTGTTTTTT.

This clone appeared once. The chain recombines TRBV10-3 with TRBJ2-7, with D possibly being TRBD2 (6 bases). The V and J ends lost 5 bases and 0 bases respectively, with 14 bases between them. Per germline, CDR1 ENHRY and CDR2 SYGVKD. The CDR3 runs to 15 residues. CDR3 protein: CAISKGEALSYEQYF. CDR3 nucleotide sequence: TGTGCCATCAGTAAAGGGGAGGCGCTCTCCTACGAGCAGTACTTC.

The gene calls are TRBV5-6 and TRBJ2-1; TRBD1 is a possible D gene (5 bases). CDR3 length equals 13 residues. Germline V gene sequence: CDR1 SGHDT, CDR2 YYEEEE. V was cut by 2 bases and J by 6 bases, with 9 bases left in between. CDR3 amino acids: CASSLGAGNEQFF. CDR3 coding DNA: TGTGCCAGCAGCTTAGGGGCCGGCAATGAGCAGTTCTTC.

V gene TRBV25-1 combines with J gene TRBJ2-7, with D possibly matching TRBD2 (5 bases). CDR1 and CDR2 (germline): MGHDK, SYGVNS. Trimming took 5 bases from V and 4 from J, leaving 15 bases between them. This CDR3 spans 14 amino acids. The CDR3 bases are TGTGCCAGCAGTCCAAACAAAAGGAGGTACGAGCAGTACTTC. This sequence encodes CASSPNKRRYEQYF.

The chain has TRBV7-7 and TRBJ2-1; the match to TRBD2 covers 16 bases. The germline gives CDR1 SSHAT, CDR2 FNYEAQ (reference sequence). The CDR3 runs 19 residues. V lost 1 base and J lost 2; bases outside the gene matches: 5. CDR3 coding DNA: TGTGCCAGCAGCTTAGGGGGACTAGCGGGAGGGTCCCCCTACAATGAGCAGTTCTTC. This sequence encodes CASSLGGLAGGSPYNEQFF.

This rearrangement joins TRBV7-9 to TRBJ2-3; D gene unclear. V lost 5 bases and J lost 3, with 12 bases in between. From germline, CDR1 is SEHNR and CDR2 FQNEAQ (reference sequence). CDR3 length: 14 amino acids. Here the CDR3 DNA reads TGTGCCAGCAGCCCCACTTTTTCAACAGATACGCAGTATTTT. Its protein is CASSPTFSTDTQYF. The whole variable domain, remainder taken from reference TRBV7-9 and TRBJ2-3, is DTGVSQNPRHKITKRGQNVTFRCDPISEHNRLYWYRQTLGQGPEFLTYFQNEAQLEKSRLLSDRFSAERPKGSFSTLEIQRTEQGDSAMYLCASSPTFSTDTQYFGPGTRLTVL.

V usage is TRBV29-1 and J usage is TRBJ1-5, with a possible D match to TRBD1 (5 bases). Trimming pared 4 bases from V and 3 bases from J, leaving 10 bases between. This CDR3 region has 13 residues. CDR1 and CDR2 from the germline V gene are SQVTM and ANQGSEA. CDR3 sequence reads: CSVASGFNQPQHF. The CDR3, as DNA: TGCAGCGTTGCCTCAGGGTTCAATCAGCCCCAGCATTTT.

In its sample, this clone was seen once. The sample has other DNA sequences that encode this CDR3 too. This chain connects TRBV19 to TRBJ2-7; 8 nucleotides line up with TRBD1. Germline CDR1 reads LNHDA; CDR2 reads SQIVND (reference sequence). J gave up 0 bases and V 6 bases, and 4 bases lay outside the gene matches. CDR3 length: 14 amino acids. CDR3 sequence: CASSLTGGSYEQYF. The CDR3 DNA is TGTGCCAGTAGCTTAACAGGGGGCTCCTACGAGCAGTACTTC. The full variable domain, completed using reference TRBV19 and TRBJ2-7, is DGGITQSPKYLFRKEGQNVTLSCEQNLNHDAMYWYRQDPGQGLRLIYYSQIVNDFQKGDIAEGYSVSREKKESFPLTVTSAQKNPTAFYLCASSLTGGSYEQYFGPGTRLTVT.

The V gene is TRBV4-2, the J gene TRBJ2-7; D might be TRBD1 (5 bases). The V end lost 1 base, the J end lost 4 bases, and 8 bases lay between the germline ends. This CDR3 has 13 residues. CDR1 is LGHNA and CDR2 is YNFKEQ in the germline V gene. The CDR3 loop is CASSQAQGYEQYF. The CDR3, as DNA: TGTGCCAGCAGCCAAGCCCAGGGTTACGAGCAGTACTTC.

This clone appeared a single time. The chain combines TRBV7-6 with TRBJ1-3, with 8 bases identical to TRBD1. J gave up 3 bases and V 5 bases, and 3 bases lay outside the gene matches. Germline V lookup: CDR1 SGHVS, CDR2 FNYEAQ. The CDR3 spans 14 residues. DNA of the CDR3: TGTGCCAGCAGCCCAACAGGGGGTGGAAACACCATATATTTT. It translates to CASSPTGGGNTIYF.

This rearrangement joins TRBV7-3 to TRBJ2-1; D is unclear. Germline CDR1 SGHTA, CDR2 FQGTGA. The CDR3 length is 16 residues. V was clipped by 1 base and J by 0 bases, with 10 bases between them. The CDR3 reads CASSLKGESSYNEQFF. The CDR3 coding sequence is TGTGCCAGCAGCTTAAAAGGAGAAAGCTCCTACAATGAGCAGTTCTTC.

This chain joins TRBV13 and TRBJ2-7; the D gene is possibly TRBD2 (5 bases). CDR3 length: 13 residues. With 0 bases removed from V and 6 bases from J, the gap between germline ends came to 9 bases. The germline V gene encodes CDR1 PRHDT and CDR2 FYEKMQ (reference sequence). CDR3 region: CASSLGLASEQYF. As DNA, the CDR3 is TGTGCCAGCAGCTTAGGGCTAGCTAGCGAGCAGTACTTC.

The chain is built from TRBV6-1 and TRBJ2-3; D might be TRBD2 (6 bases). From germline, CDR1 is MNHNS and CDR2 SASEGT. Trimming left V 4 bases short and J 1 base short, with 12 bases between. CDR3 length: 15 residues. CDR3 protein: CASSVEGGGTDTQYF. The CDR3 DNA sequence: TGTGCCAGCAGTGTCGAGGGCGGGGGCACAGATACGCAGTATTTT.

The rearrangement joins TRBV29-1 to TRBJ1-2; tentatively, D is TRBD1 (5 bases). Germline V gives CDR1 SQVTM, CDR2 ANQGSEA. This CDR3 comprises 13 residues. V was pared by 5 bases and J by 3 bases, with 13 bases between. The CDR3 coding sequence is TGCAGCGTTCGGACGGGGGTAGACTATGGCTACACCTTC. This gives the protein CSVRTGVDYGYTF.

The gene calls are TRBV15 and TRBJ1-2; 12 positions match TRBD1. Germline V CDR1 and CDR2: LNHNV, YYDKDF (reference sequence). V lost 1 base and J lost 5; bases outside the gene matches: 17. The CDR3 is made up of 20 amino acids. CDR3: CATSRAPGRDRGRGLYGYTF. DNA for the CDR3: TGTGCCACCAGCAGAGCCCCCGGACGGGACAGGGGGCGCGGGTTGTATGGCTACACCTTC.

The genes are TRBV15 and TRBJ1-1, with D possibly being TRBD1 (6 bases). V was cut by 7 bases and J by 1 base, with 10 bases left in between. The germline gives CDR1 LNHNV, CDR2 YYDKDF (reference sequence). This CDR3 is built from 13 residues. The CDR3 DNA follows: TGTGCCACCATGCCAGGGGAGAACACTGAAGCTTTCTTT. It yields the protein CATMPGENTEAFF.

The chain links TRBV7-6 to TRBJ2-7, with TRBD1 matching 7 bases. Germline loops: CDR1 SGHVS, CDR2 FNYEAQ. The V gene end was trimmed by 1 base and the J gene end by 3 bases; junction bases not matched to a gene: 6. The CDR3 consists of 15 residues. CDR3 sequence: CASSLVKDRFYEQYF. The CDR3 DNA sequence: TGTGCCAGCAGCTTAGTCAAGGACAGGTTCTACGAGCAGTACTTC.

This chain's CDR3 is CASSWTGVRTDTQYF. CDR3 nucleotides: TGTGCCAGCAGTTGGACAGGGGTCCGCACAGATACGCAGTATTTT. This sequence joins TRBV27 and TRBJ2-3, with TRBD1 identical over 9 bases. V trimming: 4 bases; J trimming: 1 base; junction bases outside the gene matches: 3. The length of the CDR3 is 15 residues. The germline CDR1 and CDR2 sequences are MNHEY and SMNVEV (reference sequence).

The J gene is TRBJ1-1, the V gene TRBV19; D is ambiguous. The length of the CDR3 is 13 residues. Per germline, CDR1 LNHDA and CDR2 SQIVND (reference sequence). Deletions cut 4 bases from V and 0 bases from J, with 6 bases between. DNA of the CDR3: TGTGCCAGTAGTACCGGGATGAACACTGAAGCTTTCTTT. Its translation is CASSTGMNTEAFF. Based on the CDR3 plus reference TRBV19 and TRBJ1-1, the full variable domain is DGGITQSPKYLFRKEGQNVTLSCEQNLNHDAMYWYRQDPGQGLRLIYYSQIVNDFQKGDIAEGYSVSREKKESFPLTVTSAQKNPTAFYLCASSTGMNTEAFFGQGTRLTVV.

The chain has TRBV4-1 and TRBJ2-5; D not resolved. The CDR3 is made up of 12 amino acids. With 4 bases removed from V and 0 bases from J, the gap between germline ends came to 3 bases. The germline V gene has CDR1 MGHRA and CDR2 YSYEKL. CDR3 region: CASSPDQETQYF. The CDR3 bases are TGCGCCAGCAGCCCCGACCAAGAGACCCAGTACTTC.

The chain combines TRBV6-1 with TRBJ1-4, with D perhaps TRBD1 (5 bases). The V end was cut by 1 base, the J end by 8 bases, with 11 bases between. Looked up from germline, CDR1 is MNHNS and CDR2 is SASEGT. The CDR3 length is 14 residues. CDR3: CASSEGRGGEKLFF. For the CDR3, the DNA is TGTGCCAGCAGTGAAGGGAGGGGTGGGGAAAAACTGTTTTTT.

The gene calls are TRBV19 and TRBJ2-7, with 7 bases that match TRBD2. The CDR3 loop spans 15 amino acids. V lost 3 bases and J lost 7; bases outside the gene matches: 12. Per the germline V gene, CDR1 is LNHDA and CDR2 is SQIVND (reference sequence). Here the CDR3 DNA reads TGTGCCAGTAGTATCGTGGACACCCCCGGGAGGGAGCAGTACTTC. Translated: CASSIVDTPGREQYF.

CDR3 sequence: CATSRVRGEDRASEKLFF. The CDR3 bases are TGTGCCACCAGCAGAGTACGTGGTGAGGACAGGGCGAGTGAAAAACTGTTTTTT. The chain employs TRBV15 and TRBJ1-4, with 8 nucleotides matching TRBD1. CDR3 size: 18 residues. Germline V gene sequence: CDR1 LNHNV, CDR2 YYDKDF (reference sequence). J gave up 7 bases and V 1 base, and 14 bases lay outside the gene matches.